This record concerns one TCR beta chain sequence. This specimen comes from a study of blood T cell repertoires in COVID-19. Across the whole study: Some COVID-19 samples were acute and others convalescent; all came from the United States, Italy and Spain. The analysed material was cDNA or gDNA that came from T cells, B-cell-depleted T cells, or PBMCs.

In the original analysis: Reference gene primer amplification yielded estimated nucleated cell counts. The repertoire was sequenced with immunoSEQ multiplex PCR; TCRdb's copy has only in-frame clones and lacks some. V and J calls and clone size are copied from that table; D and trimming were computed from the DNA. This table holds around 250,000 clones, about 83% found once. The CDR3 loop spans 17 amino acids. CDR1 is SEHNR and CDR2 is FQNEAQ in the germline V gene (reference sequence). V was pared by 0 bases and J by 0 bases, with 5 bases of the junction left unmatched. The chain uses TRBV7-9 and TRBJ2-7, with 10 bases lining up with TRBD1. This TCR was sampled from a woman between 35 and 50 years old who had recovered from COVID-19. Sequencing input: peripheral blood. In DNA form, the CDR3 reads TGTGCCAGCAGCTTAGCCGACAGGGGGCCCCCCTCCTACGAGCAGTACTTC. It is translated as CASSLADRGPPSYEQYF.